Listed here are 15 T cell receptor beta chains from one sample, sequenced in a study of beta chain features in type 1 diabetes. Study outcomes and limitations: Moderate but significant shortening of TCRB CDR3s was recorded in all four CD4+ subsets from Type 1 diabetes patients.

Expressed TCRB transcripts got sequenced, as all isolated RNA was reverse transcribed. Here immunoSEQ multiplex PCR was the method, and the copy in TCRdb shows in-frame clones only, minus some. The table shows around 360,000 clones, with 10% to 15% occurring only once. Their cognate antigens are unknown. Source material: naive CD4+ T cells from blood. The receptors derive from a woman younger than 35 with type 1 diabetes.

The CDR3 DNA follows: TGTGCCAGTGAAGGACTAGCGGGATCCCATGAGCAGTTCTTC. The encoded protein is CASEGLAGSHEQFF. This chain joins TRBV6-5 and TRBJ2-1, with 12 bases aligning to TRBD2. Losses at the gene ends were 9 bases for V and 8 bases for J; bases not matched to a gene: 8. CDR1 and CDR2 (germline): MNHEY, SVGAGI. This CDR3 region has 14 residues.

The CDR3 sequence: CASSDRHRLNTEAFF. The CDR3 DNA reads TGTGCCAGCAGTGACAGACACAGATTGAACACTGAAGCTTTCTTT. The V gene is TRBV25-1, the J gene TRBJ1-1; no definite D call. Per the germline V gene, CDR1 is MGHDK and CDR2 is SYGVNS. The V end was cut by 3 bases, the J end by 0 bases, with 11 bases between. The CDR3 has 15 amino acids.

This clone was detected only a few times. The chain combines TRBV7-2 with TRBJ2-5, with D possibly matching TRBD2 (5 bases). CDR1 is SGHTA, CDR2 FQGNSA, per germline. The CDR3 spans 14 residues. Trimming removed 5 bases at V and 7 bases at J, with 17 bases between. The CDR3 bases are TGTGCCAGCAGCGCACGGAGGCCATCAGGGACCCAGTACTTC. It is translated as CASSARRPSGTQYF.

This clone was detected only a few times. As DNA, the CDR3 is TGTGCCAGCAGCGTAGGGGGCGCGGAGACCCAGTACTTC. As protein: CASSVGGAETQYF. The V gene is TRBV9, the J gene TRBJ2-5, with D tentatively TRBD1 (5 bases). In germline, CDR1 is SGDLS, CDR2 YYNGEE. The CDR3 runs 13 residues. The ends were cut back, 0 bases at V and 5 bases at J, with 8 bases in the middle.

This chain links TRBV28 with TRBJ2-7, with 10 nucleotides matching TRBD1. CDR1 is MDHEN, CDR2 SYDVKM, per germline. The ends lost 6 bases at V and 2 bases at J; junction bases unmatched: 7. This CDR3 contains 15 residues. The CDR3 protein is CASRPPGQGTYEQYF. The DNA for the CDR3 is TGTGCCAGCAGACCACCGGGACAGGGGACCTACGAGCAGTACTTC.

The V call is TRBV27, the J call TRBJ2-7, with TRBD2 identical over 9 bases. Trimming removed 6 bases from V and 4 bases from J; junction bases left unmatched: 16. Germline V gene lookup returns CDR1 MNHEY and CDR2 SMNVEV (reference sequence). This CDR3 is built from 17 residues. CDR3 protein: CASSGGVAGVWAYEQYF. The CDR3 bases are TGTGCCAGCAGCGGCGGGGTAGCGGGAGTTTGGGCGTACGAGCAGTACTTC.

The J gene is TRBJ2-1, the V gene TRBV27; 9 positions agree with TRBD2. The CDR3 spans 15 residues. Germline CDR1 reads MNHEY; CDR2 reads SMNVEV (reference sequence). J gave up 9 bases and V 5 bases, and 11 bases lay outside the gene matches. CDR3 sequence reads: CASSLGRGGLGEQFF. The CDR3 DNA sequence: TGTGCCAGCAGTCTTGGGCGGGGGGGCCTCGGTGAGCAGTTCTTC.

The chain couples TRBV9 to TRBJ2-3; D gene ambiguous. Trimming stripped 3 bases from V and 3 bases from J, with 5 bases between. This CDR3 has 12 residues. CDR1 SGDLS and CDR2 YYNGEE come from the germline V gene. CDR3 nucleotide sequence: TGTGCCAGCAGCGCTACGACAGATACGCAGTATTTT. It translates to CASSATTDTQYF.

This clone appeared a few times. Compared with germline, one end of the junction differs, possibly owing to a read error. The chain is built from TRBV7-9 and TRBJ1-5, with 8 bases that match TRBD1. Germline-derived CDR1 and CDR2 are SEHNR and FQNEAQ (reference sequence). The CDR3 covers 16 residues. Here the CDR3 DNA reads TGTGCCAGCAGCTTAGGGTCAGGGGGCCCGAATCCGCCCCAGCATTTT. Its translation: CASSLGSGGPNPPQHF.

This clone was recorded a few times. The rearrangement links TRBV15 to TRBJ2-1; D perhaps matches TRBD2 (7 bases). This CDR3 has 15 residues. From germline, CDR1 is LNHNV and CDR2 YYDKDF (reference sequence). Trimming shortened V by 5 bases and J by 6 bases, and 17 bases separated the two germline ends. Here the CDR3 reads CATSEWGGLVNEQFF. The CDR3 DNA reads TGTGCCACCAGCGAATGGGGGGGGCTGGTCAATGAGCAGTTCTTC.

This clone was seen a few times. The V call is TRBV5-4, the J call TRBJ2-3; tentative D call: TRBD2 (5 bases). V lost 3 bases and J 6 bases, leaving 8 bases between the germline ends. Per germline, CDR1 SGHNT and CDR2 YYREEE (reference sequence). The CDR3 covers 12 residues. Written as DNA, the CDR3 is TGTGCCAGCAGCTCTTGGGAGGATACGCAGTATTTT. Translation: CASSSWEDTQYF.

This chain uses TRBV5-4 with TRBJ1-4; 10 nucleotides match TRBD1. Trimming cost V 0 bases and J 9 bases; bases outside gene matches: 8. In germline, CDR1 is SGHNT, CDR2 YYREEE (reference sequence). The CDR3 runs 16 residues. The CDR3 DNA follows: TGTGCCAGCAGCTTGGCGGCCGGGACAGGGGCACAAAAACTGTTTTTT. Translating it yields CASSLAAGTGAQKLFF.

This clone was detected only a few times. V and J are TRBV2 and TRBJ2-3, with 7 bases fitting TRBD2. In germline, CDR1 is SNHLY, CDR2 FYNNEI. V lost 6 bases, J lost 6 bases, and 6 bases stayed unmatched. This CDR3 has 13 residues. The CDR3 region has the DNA TGTGCCAGCAGACTTAATAGCGGGGATACGCAGTATTTT. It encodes CASRLNSGDTQYF.

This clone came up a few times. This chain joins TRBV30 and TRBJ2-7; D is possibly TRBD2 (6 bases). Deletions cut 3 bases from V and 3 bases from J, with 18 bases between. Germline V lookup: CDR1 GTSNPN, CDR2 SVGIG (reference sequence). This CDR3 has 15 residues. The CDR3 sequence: CAWRGHGGSYYEQYF. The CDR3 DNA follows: TGTGCCTGGAGGGGCCATGGAGGGAGTTACTACGAGCAGTACTTC.

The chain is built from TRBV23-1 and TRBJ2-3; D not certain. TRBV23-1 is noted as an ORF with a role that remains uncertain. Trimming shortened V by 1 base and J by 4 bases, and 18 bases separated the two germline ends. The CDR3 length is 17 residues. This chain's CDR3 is CASSQCRNLPSADTQYF. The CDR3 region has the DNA TGCGCCAGCAGTCAATGTCGAAACCTTCCATCGGCAGATACGCAGTATTTT.